These T cell receptor beta chains were read from a single sample in a study of OX40 agonist ivuxolimab in advanced cancers. The protocol was immunoSEQ multiplex PCR, while the TCRdb copy is restricted to in-frame clones and leaves out a portion. The sample holds about 64,000 clones, roughly 80% seen once. The sample here was CD4+ or CD8+ T cells sorted from blood, taken in a trial of the OX40 agonist ivuxolimab. Receptor source: an adult with an advanced solid tumor such as melanoma, head and neck, liver or kidney cancer. Both conserved end residues are part of each CDR3. D genes are given only for firm matches. Some rows have no size entry. The others give once, few or many, or a class for an expanded clone.

>TRBD1|TRBJ1-1|TRBV13|NA
TGTGCCAGCAGCCCCCGGACAGGGGGGGTGGCCACTGAAGCTTTCTTT
CASSPRTGGVATEAFF
>NA|TRBJ1-2|TRBV7-9|NA
TGTGCCAGCAGCTTAGAGGGGAACTATGGCTACACCTTC
CASSLEGNYGYTF
>NA|TRBJ1-3|TRBV11-2|NA
TGTGCCAGCAGCTTACATCGGGGACTCTCTGGAAACACCATATATTTT
CASSLHRGLSGNTIYF
>TRBD2|TRBJ2-1|TRBV11-2|once
TGTGCCAGCAGCTCTCAAGGGACTACGTTTTTTGAGCAGTTCTTC
CASSSQGTTFFEQFF
>NA|TRBJ2-3|TRBV6-1|NA
TGTGCCAGCAGCTTAAACAGGGTCACAGATACGCAGTATTTT
CASSLNRVTDTQYF
>NA|TRBJ1-5|TRBV6-6|NA
TGTGCCAGCAGTCGACCTTATAGCAATCAGCCCCAGCATTTT
CASSRPYSNQPQHF
>TRBD2|TRBJ2-3|TRBV15|few
TGTGCCACCAGCGCTAGCGGGGGGGGAGATACGCAGTATTTT
CATSASGGGDTQYF
>NA|TRBJ2-7|TRBV10-3|NA
TGCGCCATCAGTGAGGCCGGGACCCGCTTTAATGAGCAGTACTTC
CAISEAGTRFNEQYF
>NA|TRBJ1-1|TRBV6-6|NA
TGTGCCAGCAGGGAGGGAATGAACACTGAAGCTTTCTTT
CASREGMNTEAFF
>NA|TRBJ2-7|TRBV7-2|NA
TGTGCCAGCAGCTTAGTATCTATCAACAGGCGGTACTTC
CASSLVSINRRYF
>TRBD2|TRBJ2-5|TRBV14|NA
TGTGCCAGCAGCCAAAAGACTAGCGGGCTCCAAGAGACCCAGTACTTC
CASSQKTSGLQETQYF
>NA|TRBJ2-7|TRBV4-1|medium-sized
TGCGCCAGCAGCCATCCGGGACACCAATACGAGCAGTACTTC
CASSHPGHQYEQYF
>NA|TRBJ1-5|TRBV6-1|NA
TGTGCCAGCAGTGAAGTCGGGTGGGGCAACGGCAATCAGCCCCAGCATTTT
CASSEVGWGNGNQPQHF
>TRBD1|TRBJ2-1|TRBV6-5|NA
TGTGCCAGCCGGAACCCGGGACAGGGGGCAAATGAGCAGTTCTTC
CASRNPGQGANEQFF
>NA|TRBJ1-1|TRBV7-3|NA
TGTGCCAGCAGCTCCGGGACACACACTGAAGCTTTCTTT
CASSSGTHTEAFF
>NA|TRBJ2-3|TRBV6-4|NA
TGTGCCAGCAGTGAAAGGGTAGGGGATACGCAGTATTTT
CASSERVGDTQYF
>NA|TRBJ2-2|TRBV6-1|NA
TGTGCCACCAAAGACCCGGTGAGGGACACCGGGGAGCTGTTTTTT
CATKDPVRDTGELFF
>NA|TRBJ1-3|TRBV11-2|once
TGTGCCAGCAGCGCCGGGGGGGGGTTTTCTGGAAACACCATATATTTT
CASSAGGGFSGNTIYF
>TRBD2|TRBJ2-3|TRBV19|NA
TGTGCCACTGAGCCCGGCGGGGGGGCCCGTGGGCAGTATTTT
CATEPGGGARGQYF
>NA|TRBJ1-1|TRBV4-1|NA
TGCGCCAGCAGCCAAGTAGGTAGAACAAAACACACTGAAGCTTTCTTT
CASSQVGRTKHTEAFF
>NA|TRBJ1-4|TRBV9|NA
TGTGCCAGCAGCCCTAGCGGGACTAATGAAAAACTGTTTTTT
CASSPSGTNEKLFF
>NA|TRBJ1-1|TRBV7-3|NA
TGTGCCAGCAGCCCCACCCGGACCTCCACTGAAGCTTTCTTT
CASSPTRTSTEAFF
>TRBD1|TRBJ1-2|TRBV6-1|NA
TGTGCCAGCAGTAACCTAGGGGGCTCCGGCTACACCTTC
CASSNLGGSGYTF
>NA|TRBJ1-3|TRBV9|NA
TGTGCCAGCAGCGTAGGGACTGGAAACACCATATATTTT
CASSVGTGNTIYF
>NA|TRBJ2-1|TRBV12-5|once
TGTGCTAGTGGTTTGGTAAGCGGTGAGCAGTTCTTC
CASGLVSGEQFF